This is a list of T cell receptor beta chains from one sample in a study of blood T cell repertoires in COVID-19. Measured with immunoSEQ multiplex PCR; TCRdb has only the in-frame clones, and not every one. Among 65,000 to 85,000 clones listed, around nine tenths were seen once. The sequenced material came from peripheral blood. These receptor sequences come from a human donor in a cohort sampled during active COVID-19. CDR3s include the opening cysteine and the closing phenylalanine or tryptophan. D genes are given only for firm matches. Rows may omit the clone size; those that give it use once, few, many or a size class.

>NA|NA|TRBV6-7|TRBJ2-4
CASIVTRVYF
TGTGCCAGCATCGTAACCAGGGTGTACTTC
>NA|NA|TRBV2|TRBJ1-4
CASSPTGLRGEKLFF
TGTGCCAGCAGTCCAACAGGGTTGAGGGGTGAAAAACTGTTTTTT
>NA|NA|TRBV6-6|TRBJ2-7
CASSYPNYEQYF
TGTGCCAGCAGTTACCCCAACTACGAGCAGTACTTC
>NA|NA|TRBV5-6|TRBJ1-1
CASSWPQAGSKAFF
TGTGCCAGCAGCTGGCCCCAGGCGGGTTCAAAAGCTTTCTTT
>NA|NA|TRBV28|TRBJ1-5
CASSFYRGTGQPQHF
TGTGCCAGCAGTTTCTATAGGGGGACGGGTCAGCCCCAGCATTTT
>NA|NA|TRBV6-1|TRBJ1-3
CASSEIWYGNSGNTIYF
TGTGCCAGCAGTGAAATTTGGTACGGGAACTCTGGAAACACCATATATTTT
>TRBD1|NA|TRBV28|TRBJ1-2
CASTPGTGSNYGYTF
TGTGCCAGCACCCCAGGGACAGGGTCAAACTATGGCTACACCTTC
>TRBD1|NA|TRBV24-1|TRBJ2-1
CATSDPGGDEQFF
TGTGCCACCAGTGATCCAGGGGGCGATGAGCAGTTCTTC
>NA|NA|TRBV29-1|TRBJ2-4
CSVAGADFDIQYF
TGCAGCGTTGCTGGGGCAGACTTCGACATTCAGTACTTC
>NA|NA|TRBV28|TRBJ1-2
CASSPPRQVRGYTF
TGTGCCAGCAGTCCACCGCGACAGGTCCGGGGCTACACCTTC
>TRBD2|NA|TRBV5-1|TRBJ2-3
CASSLGAGGRTDTQYF
TGCGCCAGCAGCCTGGGAGCGGGGGGGCGCACAGATACGCAGTATTTT
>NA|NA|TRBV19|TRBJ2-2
CASSNRGTNTGELFF
TGTGCCAGTAGTAATCGGGGGACGAACACCGGGGAGCTGTTTTTT
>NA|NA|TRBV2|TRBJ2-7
CASSKVLTPLGEQYF
TGTGCCAGCAGTAAGGTACTAACACCCCTTGGAGAGCAGTACTTC
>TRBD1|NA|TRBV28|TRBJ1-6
CASSSHGDSQEGSPLHF
TGTGCCAGCAGTTCCCACGGGGACAGTCAGGAGGGTTCACCCCTCCACTTT
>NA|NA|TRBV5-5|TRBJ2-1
CASSPLGQDRFF
TGTGCCAGCAGCCCTTTAGGACAAGATCGGTTCTTC
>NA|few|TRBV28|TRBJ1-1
CASSSPESGRPEAFF
TGTGCCAGCAGTTCCCCAGAAAGCGGCCGGCCTGAAGCTTTCTTT
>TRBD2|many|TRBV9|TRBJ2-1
CASSVEPAGANNEQFF
TGTGCCAGCAGCGTAGAACCAGCGGGAGCGAACAATGAGCAGTTCTTC
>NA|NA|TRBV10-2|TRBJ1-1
CASSDYSILMNTEAFF
TGCGCCAGCAGTGACTACAGTATTTTGATGAACACTGAAGCTTTCTTT
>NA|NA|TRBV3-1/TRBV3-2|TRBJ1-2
CASSQLDPYGYTF
TGTGCCAGCAGCCAACTAGACCCCTATGGCTACACCTTC
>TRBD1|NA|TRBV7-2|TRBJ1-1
CASSHSTGRSPTEAFF
TGTGCCAGCAGCCATTCGACAGGGAGGTCGCCCACTGAAGCTTTCTTT
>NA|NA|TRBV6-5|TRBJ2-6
CASRRGGSGANVLTF
TGTGCCAGCAGGCGTGGGGGCTCCGGGGCCAACGTCCTGACTTTC
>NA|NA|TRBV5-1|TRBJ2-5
CASSLHAALQETQYF
TGCGCCAGCAGCTTGCACGCGGCGCTGCAAGAGACCCAGTACTTC
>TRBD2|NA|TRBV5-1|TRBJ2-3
CASSRDSGRQTDTQYF
TGCGCCAGCAGCCGCGATAGCGGGAGACAGACAGATACGCAGTATTTT
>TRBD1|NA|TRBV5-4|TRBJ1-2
CASSFFPRQGRGGYTF
TGTGCCAGCAGCTTTTTTCCCCGACAGGGGCGGGGTGGCTACACCTTC
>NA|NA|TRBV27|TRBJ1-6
CASSQRSSYNSPLHF
TGTGCCAGCAGTCAGAGGAGCTCCTATAATTCACCCCTCCACTTT
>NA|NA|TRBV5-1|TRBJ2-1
CASSWSNEQFF
TGCGCCAGCAGCTGGAGCAATGAGCAGTTCTTC
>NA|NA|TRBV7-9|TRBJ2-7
CASSVGSESYEQYF
TGTGCCAGCAGCGTAGGCAGTGAATCCTACGAGCAGTACTTC
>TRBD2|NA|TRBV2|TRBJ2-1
CASSGTGGRNEQFF
TGTGCCAGCAGTGGAACGGGGGGGCGGAATGAGCAGTTCTTC
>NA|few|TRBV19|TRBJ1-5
CASSIGRGEPQHF
TGTGCCAGTAGTATCGGGAGGGGTGAGCCCCAGCATTTT
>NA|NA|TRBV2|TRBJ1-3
CASKGHSLGNTIYF
TGTGCCAGCAAGGGACATAGCCTTGGAAACACCATATATTTT
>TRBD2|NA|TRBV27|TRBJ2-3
CASTAGTIADTQYF
TGTGCCAGCACCGCCGGGACTATTGCAGATACGCAGTATTTT
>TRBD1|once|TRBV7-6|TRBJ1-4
CASSLVGTGAGKLFF
TGTGCCAGCAGCTTAGTCGGGACAGGGGCGGGAAAACTGTTTTTT
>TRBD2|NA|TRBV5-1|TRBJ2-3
CASSGPSTSGTDTQYF
TGCGCCAGCAGCGGGCCCTCTACTAGCGGCACAGATACGCAGTATTTT
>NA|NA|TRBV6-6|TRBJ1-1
CASSPQGRGRDTEAFF
TGTGCCAGCAGTCCCCAAGGTAGGGGCCGGGACACTGAAGCTTTCTTT
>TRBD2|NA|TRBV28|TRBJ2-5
CASSLSKLAGTQETQYF
TGTGCCAGCAGTTTAAGTAAACTAGCGGGAACCCAAGAGACCCAGTACTTC
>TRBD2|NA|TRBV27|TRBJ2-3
CASNSPKPPGLAGDTDTQYF
TGTGCCAGCAACTCGCCCAAACCCCCGGGACTAGCGGGAGACACAGATACGCAGTATTTT
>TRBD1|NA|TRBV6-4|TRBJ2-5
CASSQGAAETQYF
TGTGCCAGCAGTCAGGGGGCGGCGGAGACCCAGTACTTC
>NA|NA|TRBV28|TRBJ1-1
CAIEMNTEAFF
TGTGCCATCGAGATGAACACTGAAGCTTTCTTT
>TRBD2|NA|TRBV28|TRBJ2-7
CASSYPPLTSGTRSSYEQYF
TGTGCCAGCAGTTACCCCCCATTGACTAGCGGGACTAGGAGCTCCTACGAGCAGTACTTC
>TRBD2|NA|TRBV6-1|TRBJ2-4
CASSEMGGRTKNIQYF
TGTGCCAGCAGTGAAATGGGAGGGCGGACCAAAAACATTCAGTACTTC
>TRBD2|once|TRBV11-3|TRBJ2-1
CASSLDGLAGYNEQFF
TGTGCCAGCAGCTTAGATGGGCTAGCGGGCTACAATGAGCAGTTCTTC
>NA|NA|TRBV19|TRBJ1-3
CASSMEKGGTIASGNTIYF
TGTGCCAGTAGTATGGAGAAAGGAGGGACCATCGCCTCTGGAAACACCATATATTTT
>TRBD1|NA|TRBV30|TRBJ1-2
CAWRTSINRGPNYGYTF
TGTGCCTGGAGGACATCAATTAACAGGGGCCCCAACTATGGCTACACCTTC
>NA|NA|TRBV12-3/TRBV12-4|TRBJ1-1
CASRYQAVEAFF
TGTGCCAGCAGGTACCAGGCTGTTGAAGCTTTCTTT
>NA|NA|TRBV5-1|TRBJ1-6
CASSLETDSSHNSPLHF
TGCGCCAGCAGCTTGGAGACGGACAGCTCTCATAATTCACCCCTCCACTTT
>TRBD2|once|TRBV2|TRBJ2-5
CASSVQRERGETQYF
TGTGCCAGCAGTGTGCAGCGGGAGAGAGGGGAGACCCAGTACTTC
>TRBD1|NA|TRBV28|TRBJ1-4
CASRSIAQGKMFF
TGTGCCAGCAGGTCGATAGCACAGGGGAAGATGTTTTTT
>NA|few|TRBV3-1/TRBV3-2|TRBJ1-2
CASSRQSNYGGYTF
TGTGCCAGCAGCCGTCAATCTAACTATGGCGGCTACACCTTC
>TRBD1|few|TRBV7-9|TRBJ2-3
CASGGQADTQYF
TGTGCCAGCGGGGGACAGGCAGATACGCAGTATTTT
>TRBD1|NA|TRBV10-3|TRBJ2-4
CAISESYRGHIQYF
TGTGCCATCAGTGAGTCGTACAGGGGACACATTCAGTACTTC
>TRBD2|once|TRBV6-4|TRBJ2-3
CASSDSTSGGADTQYF
TGTGCCAGCAGTGACTCGACTAGCGGGGGGGCAGATACGCAGTATTTT
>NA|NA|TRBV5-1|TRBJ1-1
CATSPGASGTEAFF
TGCGCCACCAGCCCAGGGGCGTCCGGGACTGAAGCTTTCTTT
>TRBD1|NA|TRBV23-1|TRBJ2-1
CASSQSNVRGWNEQFF
TGCGCCAGCAGTCAATCGAACGTCAGGGGGTGGAATGAGCAGTTCTTC
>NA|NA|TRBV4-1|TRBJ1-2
CASSQGQVAEGNYGYTF
TGCGCCAGCAGCCAAGGCCAAGTGGCGGAAGGCAACTATGGCTACACCTTC
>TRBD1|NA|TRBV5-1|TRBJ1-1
CASSPTTGGRGTEAFF
TGCGCCAGCAGCCCAACGACAGGGGGCAGGGGAACTGAAGCTTTCTTT
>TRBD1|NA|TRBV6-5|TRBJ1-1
CASRGTDWTTVAFF
TGTGCCAGCAGGGGGACAGATTGGACCACTGTAGCTTTCTTT
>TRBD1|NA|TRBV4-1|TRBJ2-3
CASSHTRDRRTDTQYF
TGCGCCAGCAGCCATACACGGGACAGGCGCACAGATACGCAGTATTTT